In this sample, the clone carrying this T cell receptor beta chain turned up many times. The data derive from a study of blood T cells in healthy people across ages. This CDR3 comprises 13 residues. The germline CDR1 and CDR2 sequences are SGHRS and YFSETQ. Trimming left V 9 bases short and J 2 bases short, with 14 bases between. The second PCR ran roughly 6 to 11 cycles with a sample-barcoded 5' primer and J-beta primers. TCRdb fed the 5' RACE reads into MiXCR, producing one record per CDR3 protein. The repertoire has around 1.5 million distinct CDR3 sequences, 34% of them found once; the top ten carry over 9%.

The rearrangement joins TRBV5-1 to TRBJ2-5, with D tentatively TRBD1 (5 bases). This TCR was sampled from a woman aged 25 to 39 in good health. Input material: blood. The CDR3 DNA sequence: TGCGCCACCGGGTTGACAGCTCAAGAGACCCAGTACTTC. Translating gives CATGLTAQETQYF.